This T cell receptor beta chain was captured in a study of somatic mutations in cytotoxic T cells in rheumatoid arthritis. Researchers isolated CD4+ and CD8+ cells by positive magnetic bead selection and then checked their purity by flow cytometry. The protocol was immunoSEQ multiplex PCR, while the TCRdb copy is restricted to in-frame clones and leaves out a portion. The data hold about 23,000 clones, with roughly 80% observed a single time. Study findings and constraints: Unknown were the antigen targets of the expanded CD8+ clones. Per patient, the largest CD8+ clone was found to exceed 20% of CD8+ cells in 8 of 65 cases.

This clone was recorded only once. Its antigen is not known. The sequenced sample was CD8+ T cells sorted from blood. This TCR was recovered from an adult with rheumatoid arthritis.

The CDR3 loop reads CASSLGGLIYGYTF. As DNA, the CDR3 is TGTGCCAGCAGCCTTGGGGGGCTTATCTATGGCTACACCTTC. The genes are TRBV7-2 and TRBJ1-2; D possibly corresponds to TRBD1 (6 bases). Germline V gene sequence: CDR1 SGHTA, CDR2 FQGNSA. CDR3 length equals 14 residues. Trimming pared 5 bases from V and 4 bases from J, leaving 14 bases between. Drawing the rest from reference TRBV7-2 and TRBJ1-2, the complete variable domain is GAGVSQSPSNKVTEKGKDVELRCDPISGHTALYWYRQSLGQGLEFLIYFQGNSAPDKSGLPSDRFSAERTGGSVSTLTIQRTQQEDSAVYLCASSLGGLIYGYTFGSGTRLTVV.